The clone carrying this T cell receptor (beta chain) has more than one count but fewer than ten. The antigen is undetermined. The record originates from a study of CD4 T cells in relation to SARS-CoV-2 and coronaviruses. From germline, CDR1 is MDHEN and CDR2 SYDVKM. The junction had 7 bases not matched to a gene; V was cut back by 4 bases and J by 7 bases. The CDR3 length is 16 residues. TCRdb's copy holds only in-frame clones and misses some; the assay was immunoSEQ multiplex PCR. Of under 45,000 clones detected, roughly 84% appear once; the ten largest clones hold 3.5% to 5%. The rearrangement uses TRBV28 and TRBJ1-6, with TRBD1 identical over 10 bases. The sequenced material came from naive CD4+ T cells from PBMCs, cultured in vitro. Subset: naive CD4+ T cells isolated by negative enrichment. The receptor was derived from an adult with COVID-19. CDR3 sequence reads: CASSSGQGGSNSPLHF. In DNA, the CDR3 is TGTGCCAGCAGTTCCGGACAGGGGGGTAGCAATTCACCCCTCCACTTT.